In this sample, the clone carrying this TCR beta chain turned up once. The sample is drawn from a study of blood T cell repertoires in COVID-19. Across the study: COVID-19 samples, acute and convalescent, were from the United States, Italy and Spain.

Here immunoSEQ multiplex PCR was the method, and the copy in TCRdb shows in-frame clones only, minus some. The sample yields 100,000 or so clones, 88% seen once. The CDR3 loop spans 14 amino acids. Germline assignment: CDR1 MNHEY and CDR2 SMNVEV (reference sequence). The V end was cut by 0 bases, the J end by 9 bases, with 11 bases between. This chain joins TRBV27 and TRBJ2-2; D ambiguous. The sequence was collected from a woman in her sixties with acute or convalescent COVID-19. Source material: peripheral blood. In DNA, the CDR3 is TGTGCCAGCAGTTTATCTGGAGACTCCCGGGAGCTGTTTTTT. Its protein product is CASSLSGDSRELFF.